This T cell receptor (beta chain) came from a study of human T cells and chemical hapten exposure (dated by TCRdb to 2020 to 2022). Some background on the complete study: For sensitization, 2% DPC in acetone was applied to an approximately 2 cm by approximately 2 cm area of upper inner arm skin. Throughout the study period of roughly 24 weeks, patients also received therapeutic DPC doses to the scalp every week. Patch testing was performed on the upper back with Finn chambers containing 0.01% DPC, and the patch tests were scored after 6 days according to International Contact Dermatitis Research Group standards. The mostly female patient cohort included alopecia areata with under or over 50% scalp involvement, alopecia totalis and alopecia universalis. Libraries were combined into a pool for sequencing, and differences in TCR yield between samples came mainly from small differences in library volumes within the pool. The study tracked peripheral blood TCR repertoire changes in vivo during primary and secondary sensitization to the hapten diphenylcyclopropenone (DPC) in alopecia patients. Blood samples were taken from patients before sensitization (week 0) and at 2, 6 and about 24 weeks after DPC sensitization. For TCR sequencing, blood came from 25 to 35 alopecia patients at anywhere from one to four time points (pre-sensitization, 2, 6 and 24 weeks). General study outcomes and caveats: Patch test score correlated positively with the number of PT1 expanded TCRs, reaching significance at thresholds 8, 16 and 32 but not at 4. Because every patient had alopecia, a presumed autoimmune disease, the patients' immune response might differ from that of healthy individuals. Compared with pre-sensitization or healthy control sets, expanded TCRs formed significantly more large CDR3 similarity clusters, which is consistent with antigen-driven responses. No change with DPC sensitization was found in the number of TCRs above 1 in 1000 frequency, and no evidence of global repertoire structure alterations was found. After repeated subsampling, the strength of the expansion versus patch-test correlation and the threshold at which it became significant changed.

The time point label here, explained by the study, means: pre-sensitization, week 0. The treatment or condition tag for this specimen amounts to: therapeutic diphenylcyclopropenone sensitization with weekly scalp DPC. At every patch-test visit, the blood draw took place before the patch test was put on. Patients were considered eligible if aged 18 to 70, diagnosed with alopecia and deemed suitable for DPC therapy, and patients were excluded if pregnant. Total RNA was extracted from unfractionated whole blood that had been collected in Tempus Blood RNA tubes. This clonotype was found many times. Its specific antigen is unknown. No much larger clonotype is one base removed from it; base qualities were not supplied. Receptor libraries were prepared by RACE. Sequencer: NextSeq 500. During library preparation, unique molecular identifiers were attached to individual cDNA molecules so that TCRs could be counted quantitatively and reproducibly. Both TCR alpha and TCR beta chains were sequenced from each blood RNA sample. Processing in the source paper ran as follows. A median of about 100,000 TCRs per sample was observed, with a range of about 20,000 to 700,000. The Decombinator software suite was used to annotate the V, J and CDR3 of the TCR reads. Every sample was subsampled to the same number of TCRs (28,000) for the PS versus PT1 abundance plots. Expanded TCRs were defined as absent before sensitization and observed at least eight times at the 2-week time point. Using fastp trimming at Q25 and MiXCR clonotype assembly, TCRdb reanalyzed the public sequencing data and kept in-frame beta chains. A single entry per CDR3 protein holds the most common genes and DNA from its merged rows. TCRdb assigned the V and J calls; the authors' analysis was not used. This sample has about 350,000 distinct CDR3 sequences in its table, and around 5.5% of those were observed once. The top ten constitute about 7.7% of the sample.

Sample: whole blood, taken in connection with sensitization to the hapten diphenylcyclopropenone (DPC). The TCR comes from a woman under 30 with alopecia areata. Some clones in this sample may be carry-over from other donors' samples.

The CDR3 protein is CSVGTGSGNTIYF. In nucleotides, the sequence is TGCAGTGTCGGGACAGGCTCTGGAAACACCATATATTTT. This sequence uses TRBV20-1 and TRBJ1-3; 8 central bases correspond to TRBD1. Trimming removed 7 bases from V and 0 bases from J; the gene matches leave 2 bases unexplained. From the cysteine through the phenylalanine, the CDR3 covers 13 amino acids. Left in the record is the CDR3 DNA by itself, 39 bases read in frame from the first base. The germline V gene (reference sequence) specifies DFQATT as CDR1 and SNEGSKA as CDR2.